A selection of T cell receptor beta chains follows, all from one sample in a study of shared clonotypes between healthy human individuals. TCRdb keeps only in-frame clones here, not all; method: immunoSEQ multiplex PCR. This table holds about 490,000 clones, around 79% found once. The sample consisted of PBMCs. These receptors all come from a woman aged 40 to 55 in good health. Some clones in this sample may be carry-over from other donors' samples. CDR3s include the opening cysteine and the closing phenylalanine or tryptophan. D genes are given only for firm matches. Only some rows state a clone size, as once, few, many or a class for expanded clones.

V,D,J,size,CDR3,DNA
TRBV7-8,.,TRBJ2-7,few,CASSSPAYEQYF,TGTGCCAGCAGCTCACCCGCCTACGAGCAGTACTTC
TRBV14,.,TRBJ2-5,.,CASSQALDGQETQYF,TGTGCCAGCAGCCAAGCTTTAGACGGACAAGAGACCCAGTACTTC
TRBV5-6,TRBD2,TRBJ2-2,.,CASSLYRLAATGELFF,TGTGCCAGCAGCTTGTATCGACTAGCGGCAACCGGGGAGCTGTTTTTT
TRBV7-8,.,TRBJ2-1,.,CASSLGSGNYNEQFF,TGTGCCAGCAGCTTGGGTAGCGGCAACTACAATGAGCAGTTCTTC
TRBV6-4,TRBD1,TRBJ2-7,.,CASSRPSDRGLPEQYF,TGTGCCAGCAGTCGACCCTCGGACAGGGGGCTTCCCGAGCAGTACTTC
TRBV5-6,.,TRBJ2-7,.,CASSRNGREQYF,TGTGCCAGCAGCAGAAACGGCCGCGAGCAGTACTTC
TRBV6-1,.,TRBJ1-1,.,CASSPRGDASTEAFF,TGTGCCAGCAGTCCCCGGGGGGATGCGAGCACTGAAGCTTTCTTT
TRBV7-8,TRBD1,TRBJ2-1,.,CASSLDRGRNNEQFF,TGTGCCAGCAGCTTGGACAGGGGGCGTAACAATGAGCAGTTCTTC
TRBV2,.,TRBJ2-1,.,CASSGQGRGTPYNEQFF,TGTGCCAGCAGTGGTCAAGGCCGGGGGACTCCATACAATGAGCAGTTCTTC
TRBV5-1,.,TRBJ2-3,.,CASSLDVLRGDTQYF,TGCGCCAGCAGCTTGGACGTCCTCCGAGGGGATACGCAGTATTTT
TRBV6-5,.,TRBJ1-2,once,CASSFRVRNYGYTF,TGTGCCAGCAGTTTCAGAGTGAGGAACTATGGCTACACCTTC
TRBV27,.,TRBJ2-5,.,CASSERGETQYF,TGTGCCAGCAGCGAGCGAGGAGAGACCCAGTACTTC
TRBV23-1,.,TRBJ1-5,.,CASSQAGVYNQPQHF,TGCGCCAGCAGTCAGGCAGGGGTGTACAATCAGCCCCAGCATTTT
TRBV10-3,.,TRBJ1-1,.,CAISEGAEAFF,TGTGCCATCAGTGAGGGGGCTGAAGCTTTCTTT
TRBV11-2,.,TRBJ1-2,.,CASSSPVGDGYTF,TGTGCCAGCAGCTCCCCCGTGGGCGATGGCTACACCTTC
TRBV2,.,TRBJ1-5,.,CASYSGRYSNQPQHF,TGTGCCAGCTATAGTGGGCGGTATAGCAATCAGCCCCAGCATTTT
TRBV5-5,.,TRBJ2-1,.,CASSRGAADSSYNEQFF,TGTGCCAGCAGCCGAGGCGCAGCGGATAGCTCCTACAATGAGCAGTTCTTC
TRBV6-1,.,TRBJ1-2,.,CASSEVWGNYGYTF,TGTGCCAGCAGTGAAGTGTGGGGGAACTATGGCTACACCTTC